Listed below are T cell receptor beta chains from one sample, sequenced in a study of sequential checkpoint blockade in melanoma. Some clones are missing from TCRdb's copy, which holds only in-frame ones; the method was immunoSEQ multiplex PCR. The top ten clones hold 24% of a sample with roughly 8,800 clones, around 66% of them seen once. This material consisted of CD8+ T cells sorted from blood (inferred from file names), taken from a patient given nivolumab and ipilimumab in sequence. Every receptor here comes from a human donor with melanoma. CDR3s include the opening cysteine and the closing phenylalanine or tryptophan.

v_gene,j_gene,CDR3aa
TRBV29-1,TRBJ2-7,CSAGGVDYEQYF
TRBV27,TRBJ2-7,CASSLFRGGEQYF
TRBV10-3,TRBJ1-3,CAISEWQDGNTIYF
TRBV7-6,TRBJ2-2,CASSSSGTGELFF
TRBV4-1,TRBJ2-1,CASSQATYSSYNEQFF
TRBV19,TRBJ2-3,CASSSLGTSGVEGQYF
TRBV5-4,TRBJ2-7,CASSFLGRGTDEQYF
TRBV5-4,TRBJ2-1,CASSFGSVNEQFF
TRBV7-9,TRBJ2-2,CASSPPTGYAGELFF
TRBV4-2,TRBJ1-5,CASSQRLQGEASNQPQHF
TRBV4-1,TRBJ1-4,CASSPGTGDEKLFF
TRBV5-1,TRBJ2-3,CASRVAGFTDTQYF
TRBV30,TRBJ1-1,CAWSLGGTFF
TRBV28,TRBJ2-5,CASSLTSGLLPQPYF
TRBV9,TRBJ1-2,CASSPPGGSVYGYTF
TRBV6-5,TRBJ1-2,CASSYASSFNYGYTF
TRBV7-3,TRBJ1-2,CASSLNGYGGNDNYGYTF
TRBV10-3,TRBJ1-2,CAVTTPSYGYTF
TRBV25-1,TRBJ1-1,CATKSGIEAFF
TRBV5-4,TRBJ1-1,CASQGKDGPSERDGNTEAFF
TRBV4-1,TRBJ2-7,CASSQGGQGYEQYF
TRBV27,TRBJ1-2,CASSLISGGNYGYTF
TRBV10-2,TRBJ2-7,CASSPFPNRVEQYF
TRBV27,TRBJ2-4,CASSLGGSLAKNIQYF
TRBV2,TRBJ1-4,CASTGAQGHLNEKLFF
TRBV27,TRBJ2-1,CASSLIQGLEQFF
TRBV5-1,TRBJ2-1,CASSLSVSDYEQFF
TRBV5-4,TRBJ2-7,CASRLWGGLHHEQYF
TRBV7-6,TRBJ2-3,CASSPTGGRWTDTQYF
TRBV9,TRBJ2-5,CASSVGGYDVETQYF
TRBV7-2,TRBJ2-5,CASSAQLLQYQETQYF
TRBV7-9,TRBJ1-2,CASSSGQGDYGYTF
TRBV19,TRBJ1-2,CAAGTGHGGYTF
TRBV7-7,TRBJ2-3,CASSERGSFTDTQYF
TRBV7-9,TRBJ1-2,CASSFGEAGYTF
TRBV20-1,TRBJ1-3,CSAPRGNTIYF
TRBV7-9,TRBJ2-7,CASSLDRGSSYEQYF
TRBV4-3,TRBJ2-1,CASSQDSSTSSYNEQFF
TRBV10-3,TRBJ2-7,CAISDSGTGSEQYF
TRBV4-3,TRBJ2-1,CASSQDSSETRFNEQFF
TRBV19,TRBJ2-3,CASSIDRGTDTQYF
TRBV9,TRBJ2-3,CASRGEGTDTQYF
TRBV4-3,TRBJ1-1,CASSQDSYGNTEAFF
TRBV19,TRBJ1-1,CASSLGTGGGHTEAFF
TRBV11-2,TRBJ2-7,CASSNWMTQAAYEQYF
TRBV5-5,TRBJ2-3,CASSLVSGGTDTQYF
TRBV5-1,TRBJ1-5,CASSPRGGYQPQHF
TRBV25-1,TRBJ1-1,CASSDRGLTEAFF
TRBV6-1,TRBJ2-7,CATGMDLSYEQYF
TRBV6-1,TRBJ2-2,CASSGSGTETGELFF
TRBV30,TRBJ2-4,CAWSGLDRVGYF
TRBV4-3,TRBJ1-2,CASSPLSHSLNCSTF
TRBV5-8,TRBJ1-1,CASSLVPRTFF
TRBV27,TRBJ2-1,CASSLSVAGGYNEQFF
TRBV28,TRBJ2-5,CASSSDTDSLGETQYF